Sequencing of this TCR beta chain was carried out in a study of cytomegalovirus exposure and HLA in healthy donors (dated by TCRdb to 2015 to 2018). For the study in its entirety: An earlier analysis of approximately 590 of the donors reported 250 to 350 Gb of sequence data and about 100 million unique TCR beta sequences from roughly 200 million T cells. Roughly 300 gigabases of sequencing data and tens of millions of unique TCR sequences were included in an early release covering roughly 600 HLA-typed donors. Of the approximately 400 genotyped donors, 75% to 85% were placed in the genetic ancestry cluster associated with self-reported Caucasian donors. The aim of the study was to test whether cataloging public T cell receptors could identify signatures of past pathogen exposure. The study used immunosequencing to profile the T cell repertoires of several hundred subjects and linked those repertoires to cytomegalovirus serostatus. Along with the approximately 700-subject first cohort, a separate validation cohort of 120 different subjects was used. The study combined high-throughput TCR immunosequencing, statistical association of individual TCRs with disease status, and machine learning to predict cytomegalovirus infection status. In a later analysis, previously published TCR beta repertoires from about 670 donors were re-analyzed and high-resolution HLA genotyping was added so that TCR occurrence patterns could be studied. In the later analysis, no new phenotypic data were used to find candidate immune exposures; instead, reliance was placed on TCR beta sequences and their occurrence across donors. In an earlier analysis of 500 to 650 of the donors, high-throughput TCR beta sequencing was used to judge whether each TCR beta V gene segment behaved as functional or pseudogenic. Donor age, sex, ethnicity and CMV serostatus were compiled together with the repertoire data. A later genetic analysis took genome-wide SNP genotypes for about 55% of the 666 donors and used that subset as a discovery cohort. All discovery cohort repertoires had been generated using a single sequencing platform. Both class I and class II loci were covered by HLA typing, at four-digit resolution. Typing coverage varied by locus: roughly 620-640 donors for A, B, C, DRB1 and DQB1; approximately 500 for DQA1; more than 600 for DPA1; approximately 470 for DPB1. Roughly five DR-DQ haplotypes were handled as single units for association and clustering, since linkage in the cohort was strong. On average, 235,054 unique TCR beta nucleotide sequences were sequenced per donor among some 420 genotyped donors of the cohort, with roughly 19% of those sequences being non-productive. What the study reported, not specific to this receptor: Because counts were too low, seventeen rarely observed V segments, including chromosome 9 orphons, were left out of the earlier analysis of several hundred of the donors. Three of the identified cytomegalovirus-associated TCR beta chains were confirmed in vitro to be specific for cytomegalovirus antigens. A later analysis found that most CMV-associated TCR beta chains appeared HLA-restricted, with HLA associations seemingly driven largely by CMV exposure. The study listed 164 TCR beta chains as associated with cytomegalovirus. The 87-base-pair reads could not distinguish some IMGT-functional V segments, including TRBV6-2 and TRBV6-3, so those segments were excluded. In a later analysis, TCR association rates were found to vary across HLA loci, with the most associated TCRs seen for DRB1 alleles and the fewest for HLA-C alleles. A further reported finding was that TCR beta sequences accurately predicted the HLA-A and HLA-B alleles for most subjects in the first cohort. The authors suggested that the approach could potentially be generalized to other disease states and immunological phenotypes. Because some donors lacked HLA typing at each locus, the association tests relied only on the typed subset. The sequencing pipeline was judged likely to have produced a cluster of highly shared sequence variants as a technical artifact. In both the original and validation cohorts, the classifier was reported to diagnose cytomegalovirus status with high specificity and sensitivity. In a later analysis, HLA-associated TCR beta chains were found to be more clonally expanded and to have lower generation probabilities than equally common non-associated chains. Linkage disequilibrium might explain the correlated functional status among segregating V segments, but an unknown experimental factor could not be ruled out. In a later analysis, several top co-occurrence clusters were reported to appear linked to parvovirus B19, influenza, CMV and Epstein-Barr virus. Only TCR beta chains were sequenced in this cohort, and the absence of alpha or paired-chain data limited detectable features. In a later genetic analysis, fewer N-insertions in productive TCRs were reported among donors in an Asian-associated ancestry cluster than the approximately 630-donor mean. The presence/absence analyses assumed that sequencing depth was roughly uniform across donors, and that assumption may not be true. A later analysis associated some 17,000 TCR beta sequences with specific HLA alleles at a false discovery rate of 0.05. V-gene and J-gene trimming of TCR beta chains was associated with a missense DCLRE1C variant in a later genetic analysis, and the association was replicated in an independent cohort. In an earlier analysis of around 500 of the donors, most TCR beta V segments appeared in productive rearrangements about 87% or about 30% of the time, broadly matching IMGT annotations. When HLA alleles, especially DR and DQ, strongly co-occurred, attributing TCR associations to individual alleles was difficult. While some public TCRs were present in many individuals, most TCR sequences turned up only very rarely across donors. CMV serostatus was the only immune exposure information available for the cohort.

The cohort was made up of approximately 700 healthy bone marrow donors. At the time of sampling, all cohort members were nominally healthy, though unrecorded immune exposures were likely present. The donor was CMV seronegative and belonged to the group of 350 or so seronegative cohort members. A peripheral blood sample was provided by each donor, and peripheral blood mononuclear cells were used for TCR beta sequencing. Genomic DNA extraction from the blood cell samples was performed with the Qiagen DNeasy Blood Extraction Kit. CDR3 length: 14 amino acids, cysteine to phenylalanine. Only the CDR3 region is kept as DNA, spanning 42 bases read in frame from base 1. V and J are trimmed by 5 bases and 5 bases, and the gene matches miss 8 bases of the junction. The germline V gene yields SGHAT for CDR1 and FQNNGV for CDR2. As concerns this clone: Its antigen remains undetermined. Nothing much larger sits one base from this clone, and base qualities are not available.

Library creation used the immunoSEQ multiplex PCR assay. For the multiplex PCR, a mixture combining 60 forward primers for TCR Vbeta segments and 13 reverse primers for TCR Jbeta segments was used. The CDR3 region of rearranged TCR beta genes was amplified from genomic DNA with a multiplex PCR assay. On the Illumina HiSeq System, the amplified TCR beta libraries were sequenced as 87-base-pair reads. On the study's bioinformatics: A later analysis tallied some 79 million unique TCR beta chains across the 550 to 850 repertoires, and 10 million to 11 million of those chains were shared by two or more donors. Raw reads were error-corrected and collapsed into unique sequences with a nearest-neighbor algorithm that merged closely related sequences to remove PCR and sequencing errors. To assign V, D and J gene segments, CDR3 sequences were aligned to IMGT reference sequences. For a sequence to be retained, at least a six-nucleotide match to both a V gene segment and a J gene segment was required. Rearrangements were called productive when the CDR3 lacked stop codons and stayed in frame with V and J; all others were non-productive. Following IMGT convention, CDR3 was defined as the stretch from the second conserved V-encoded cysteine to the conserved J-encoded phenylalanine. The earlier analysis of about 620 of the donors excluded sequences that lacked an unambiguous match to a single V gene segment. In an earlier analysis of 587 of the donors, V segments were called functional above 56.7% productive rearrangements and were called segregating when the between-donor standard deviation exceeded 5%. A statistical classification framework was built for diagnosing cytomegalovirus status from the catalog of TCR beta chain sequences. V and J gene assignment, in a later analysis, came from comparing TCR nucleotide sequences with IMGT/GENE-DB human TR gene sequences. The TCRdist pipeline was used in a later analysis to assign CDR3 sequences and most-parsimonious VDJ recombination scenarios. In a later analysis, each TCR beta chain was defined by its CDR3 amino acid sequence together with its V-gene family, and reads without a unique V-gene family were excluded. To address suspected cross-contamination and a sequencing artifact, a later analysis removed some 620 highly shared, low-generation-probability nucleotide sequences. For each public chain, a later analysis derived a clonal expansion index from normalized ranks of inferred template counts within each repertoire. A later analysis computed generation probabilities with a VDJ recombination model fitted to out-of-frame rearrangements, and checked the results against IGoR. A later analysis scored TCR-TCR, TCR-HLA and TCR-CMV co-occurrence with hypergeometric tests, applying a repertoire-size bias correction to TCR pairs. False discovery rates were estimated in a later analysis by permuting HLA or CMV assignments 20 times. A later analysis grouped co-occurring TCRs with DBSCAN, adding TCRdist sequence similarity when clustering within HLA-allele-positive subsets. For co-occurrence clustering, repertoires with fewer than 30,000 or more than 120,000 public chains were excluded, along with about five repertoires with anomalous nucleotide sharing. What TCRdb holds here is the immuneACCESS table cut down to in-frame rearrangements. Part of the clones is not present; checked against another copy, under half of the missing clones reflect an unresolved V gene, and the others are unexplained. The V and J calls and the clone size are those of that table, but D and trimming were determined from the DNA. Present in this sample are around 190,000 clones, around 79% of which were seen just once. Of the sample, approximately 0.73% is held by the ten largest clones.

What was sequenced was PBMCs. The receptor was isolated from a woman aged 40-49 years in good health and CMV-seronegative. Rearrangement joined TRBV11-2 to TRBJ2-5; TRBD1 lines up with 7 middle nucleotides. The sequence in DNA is TGTGCCAGCAGCCCTAACAGGGGTGGGGAGACCCAGTACTTC. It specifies CASSPNRGGETQYF.